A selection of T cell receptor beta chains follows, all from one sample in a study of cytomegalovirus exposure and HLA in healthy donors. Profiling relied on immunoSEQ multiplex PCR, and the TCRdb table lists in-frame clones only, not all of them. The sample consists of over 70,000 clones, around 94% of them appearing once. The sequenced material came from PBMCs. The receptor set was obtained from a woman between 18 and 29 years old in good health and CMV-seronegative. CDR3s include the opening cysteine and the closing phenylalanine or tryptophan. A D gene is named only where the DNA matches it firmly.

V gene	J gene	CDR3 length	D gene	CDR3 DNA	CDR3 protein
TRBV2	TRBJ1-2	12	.	TGTGCCAGCAGCGAAATTCGGGGAGGCTACACCTTC	CASSEIRGGYTF
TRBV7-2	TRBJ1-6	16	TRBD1	TGTGCCAGCAGCCGAACTAACAGGGGAATCGGTTCACCCCTCCACTTT	CASSRTNRGIGSPLHF
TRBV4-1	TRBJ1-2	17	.	TGCGCCAGCAGCCAATCCTGGCCCGGGGGGGCCCGCTATGGCTACACCTTC	CASSQSWPGGARYGYTF
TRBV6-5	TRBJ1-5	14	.	TGTGCCAGCACCCCCCACGAGGGCCCCCAGCCCCAGCATTTT	CASTPHEGPQPQHF
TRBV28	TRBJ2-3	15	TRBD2	TGTGCCAGCAGTTTTGCGGGGGGCCCTCAGGATACGCAGTATTTT	CASSFAGGPQDTQYF
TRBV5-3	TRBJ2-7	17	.	TGTGCCAGAAGCGGGAAGAGAGGAGGGTCGAGCTCCTACGAGCAGTACTTC	CARSGKRGGSSSYEQYF
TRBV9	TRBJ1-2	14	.	TGTGCCAGCAGCGTAGAGTGGCCTGCCTATGGCTACACCTTC	CASSVEWPAYGYTF
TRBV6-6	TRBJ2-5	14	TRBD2	TGTGCCAGCCGGGAGGGGGGGCACCAAGAGACCCAGTACTTC	CASREGGHQETQYF
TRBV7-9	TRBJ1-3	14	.	TGTGCCAGCAGCTCCACAGCATCTGGAAACACCATATATTTT	CASSSTASGNTIYF
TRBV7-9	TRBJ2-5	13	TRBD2	TGTGCCAGCAGACCAGCGGGGCCAGAGACCCAGTACTTC	CASRPAGPETQYF
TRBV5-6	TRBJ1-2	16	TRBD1	TGTGCCAGCAGCTTAGGCCGGACAGGGGCCTCCTATGGCTACACCTTC	CASSLGRTGASYGYTF
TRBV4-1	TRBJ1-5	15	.	TGCGCCAGCAGCCAAGGGACAGCCGACAATCAGCCCCAGCATTTT	CASSQGTADNQPQHF
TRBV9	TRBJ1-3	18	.	TGTGCCAGCAGCCCACGGCTCGGGGGACCCCTCTCTGGAAACACCATATATTTT	CASSPRLGGPLSGNTIYF
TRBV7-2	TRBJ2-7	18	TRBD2	TGTGCCAGCAGACTAACCAGGGGCGTCCAGCGGGGGACCTACGAGCAGTACTTC	CASRLTRGVQRGTYEQYF
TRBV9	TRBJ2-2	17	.	TGTGCCAGCAGCGCGGGGAGTCTACGGGTCGGCACCGGGGAGCTGTTTTTT	CASSAGSLRVGTGELFF
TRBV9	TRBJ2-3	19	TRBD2	TGTGCCAGCAGCGCCCGGAGCCGGGGGGGGTACGAGAAAACAGATACGCAGTATTTT	CASSARSRGGYEKTDTQYF
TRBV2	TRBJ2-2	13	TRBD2	TGTGCCAGCAGAGCGGGGGGGCCCGGGGAGCTGTTTTTT	CASRAGGPGELFF
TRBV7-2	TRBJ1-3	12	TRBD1	TGTGCCAGCAGCTCCGGGGACAGGGGAATATATTTT	CASSSGDRGIYF
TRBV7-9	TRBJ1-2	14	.	TGTGCCAGCAGCCCCTTCTCCCCTAACTATGGCTACACCTTC	CASSPFSPNYGYTF
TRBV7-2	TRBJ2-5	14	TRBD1	TGTGCCAGCAGCGGCCCCGGGACAGAAGAGACCCAGTACTTC	CASSGPGTEETQYF